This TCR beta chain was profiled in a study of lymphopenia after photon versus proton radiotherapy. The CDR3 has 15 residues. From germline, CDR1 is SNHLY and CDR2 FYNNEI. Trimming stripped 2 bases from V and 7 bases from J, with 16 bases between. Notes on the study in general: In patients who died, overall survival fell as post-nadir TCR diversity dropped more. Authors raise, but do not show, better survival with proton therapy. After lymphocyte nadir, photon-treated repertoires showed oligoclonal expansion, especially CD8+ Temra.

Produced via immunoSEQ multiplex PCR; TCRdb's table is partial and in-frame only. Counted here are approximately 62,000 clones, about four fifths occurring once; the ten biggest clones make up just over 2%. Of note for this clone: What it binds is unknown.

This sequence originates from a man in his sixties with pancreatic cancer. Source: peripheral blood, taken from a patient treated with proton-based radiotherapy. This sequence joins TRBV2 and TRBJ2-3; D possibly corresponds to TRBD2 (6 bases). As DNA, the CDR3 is TGTGCCAGCAGTGAAACAGCGACTAGGGATAATACGCAGTATTTT. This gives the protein CASSETATRDNTQYF.